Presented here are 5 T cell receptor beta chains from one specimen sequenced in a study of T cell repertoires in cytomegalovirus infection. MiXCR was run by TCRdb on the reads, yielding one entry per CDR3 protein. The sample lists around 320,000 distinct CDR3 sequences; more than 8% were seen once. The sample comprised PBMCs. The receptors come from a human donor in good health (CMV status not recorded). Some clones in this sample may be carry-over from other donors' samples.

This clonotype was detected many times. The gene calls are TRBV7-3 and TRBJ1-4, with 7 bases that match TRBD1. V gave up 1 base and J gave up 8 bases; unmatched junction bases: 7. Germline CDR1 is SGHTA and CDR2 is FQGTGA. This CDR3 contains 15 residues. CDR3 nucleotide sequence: TGTGCCAGCAGCTTAAAGTGGGACAGAAGGGAAAAACTGTTTTTT. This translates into CASSLKWDRREKLFF.

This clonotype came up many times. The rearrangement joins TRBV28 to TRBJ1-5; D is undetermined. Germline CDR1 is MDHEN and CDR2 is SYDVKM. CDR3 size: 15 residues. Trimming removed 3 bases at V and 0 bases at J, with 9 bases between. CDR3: CASSFGQSSNQPQHF. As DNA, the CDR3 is TGTGCCAGCAGTTTCGGGCAGAGTAGCAATCAGCCCCAGCATTTT.

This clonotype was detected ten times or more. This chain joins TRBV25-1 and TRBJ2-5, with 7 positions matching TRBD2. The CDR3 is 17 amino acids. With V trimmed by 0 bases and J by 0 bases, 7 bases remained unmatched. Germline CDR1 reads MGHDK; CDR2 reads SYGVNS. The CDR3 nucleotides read TGTGCCAGCAGTGAATATACGGGACTATCGTACCAAGAGACCCAGTACTTC. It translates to CASSEYTGLSYQETQYF.

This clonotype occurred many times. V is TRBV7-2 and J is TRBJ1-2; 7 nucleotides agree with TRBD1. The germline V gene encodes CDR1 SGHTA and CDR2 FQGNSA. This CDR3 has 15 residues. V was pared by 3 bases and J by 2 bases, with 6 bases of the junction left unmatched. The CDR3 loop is CASSFSGGGNYGYTF. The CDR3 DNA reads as TGTGCCAGCAGCTTTTCAGGGGGAGGCAACTATGGCTACACCTTC. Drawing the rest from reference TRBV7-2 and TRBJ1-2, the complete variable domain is GAGVSQSPSNKVTEKGKDVELRCDPISGHTALYWYRQSLGQGLEFLIYFQGNSAPDKSGLPSDRFSAERTGGSVSTLTIQRTQQEDSAVYLCASSFSGGGNYGYTFGSGTRLTVV.

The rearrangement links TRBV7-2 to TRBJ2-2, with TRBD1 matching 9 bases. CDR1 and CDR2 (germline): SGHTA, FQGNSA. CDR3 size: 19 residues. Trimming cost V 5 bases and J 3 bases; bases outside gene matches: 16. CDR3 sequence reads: CASSRQISTGQGDTGELFF. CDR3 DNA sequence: TGTGCCAGCAGCCGCCAGATCAGTACGGGACAGGGTGACACCGGGGAGCTGTTTTTT.